Included here is one TCR beta chain sequence, with context. Its antigen remains unidentified. V dropped 9 bases and J dropped 3 bases, with 9 bases sitting between them. Germline CDR1 is SGHVS and CDR2 is FNYEAQ. The CDR3 is 11 amino acids. These data are taken from a study of T cell repertoires in cytomegalovirus infection. TCRdb reanalysed the reads using MiXCR and keeps one entry per CDR3 protein. The sample lists about 890,000 distinct CDR3 sequences, approximately 31% occurring once. Findings of the study overall: In two of eight donors, the top clonotype was HLA-C-restricted CMV-specific. Summed frequency of public TCR beta families distinguished CMV carriers with the relevant HLA.

The V gene is TRBV7-6, the J gene TRBJ2-7; no reliable D call. The source material was cultured CD8+ T cells from PBMCs, sampled from culture after CMV antigen stimulation. This TCR was sampled from a human donor in good health (CMV status not recorded). Some clones in this sample may be carry-over from other donors' samples. In DNA, the CDR3 is TGTGCCAGGAGCGACAACTACGAGCAGTACTTC. Translated, it gives CARSDNYEQYF.